The sequence of this T cell receptor beta chain was determined in a study of blood T cell repertoires in COVID-19. Across the whole study: COVID-19 samples from acute and convalescent phases originated in the United States, Italy and Spain. The analysed material was cDNA or gDNA that came from T cells, B-cell-depleted T cells, or PBMCs.

Looked up from germline, CDR1 is LGHDT and CDR2 is YNNKEL (reference sequence). The CDR3 length is 16 residues. V was pared by 2 bases and J by 1 base, with 11 bases between. How the authors handled the data: Nucleated cell number was recorded as an estimate derived from reference gene primer amplification. The protocol was immunoSEQ multiplex PCR, while the TCRdb copy is restricted to in-frame clones and leaves out a portion. Clonal size and the V and J genes are those of that table, whereas D and trimming came from the DNA. The sample contains around 97,000 clones, 89% of which appear only once. The rearrangement uses TRBV3-1 (or the pseudogene TRBV3-2) and TRBJ1-4, with D perhaps TRBD1 (5 bases). The receptor was derived from a woman in her fifties or sixties with acute or convalescent COVID-19. The sample consisted of peripheral blood. This CDR3 is CASSQHGGGTNEKLFF. For the CDR3, the DNA is TGTGCCAGCAGCCAACATGGGGGGGGAACTAATGAAAAACTGTTTTTT.